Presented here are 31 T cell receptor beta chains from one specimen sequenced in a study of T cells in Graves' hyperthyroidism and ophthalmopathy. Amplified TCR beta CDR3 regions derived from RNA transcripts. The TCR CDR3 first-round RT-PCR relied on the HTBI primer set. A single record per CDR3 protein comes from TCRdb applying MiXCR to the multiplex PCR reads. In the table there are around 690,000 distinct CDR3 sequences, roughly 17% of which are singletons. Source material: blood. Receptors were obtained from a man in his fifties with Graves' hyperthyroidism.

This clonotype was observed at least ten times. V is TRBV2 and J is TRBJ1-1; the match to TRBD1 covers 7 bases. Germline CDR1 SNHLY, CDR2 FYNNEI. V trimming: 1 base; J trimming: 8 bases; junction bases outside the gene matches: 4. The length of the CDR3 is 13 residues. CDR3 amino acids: CASSEGGTVEAFF. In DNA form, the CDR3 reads TGTGCCAGCAGTGAAGGGGGGACAGTAGAAGCTTTCTTT.

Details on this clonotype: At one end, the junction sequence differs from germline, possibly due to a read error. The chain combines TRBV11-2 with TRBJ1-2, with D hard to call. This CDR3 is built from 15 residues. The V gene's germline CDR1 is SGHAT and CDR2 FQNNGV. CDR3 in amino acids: CASSQDHRPSYGYTF. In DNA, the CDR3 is TGCGCCAGCAGCCAAGATCATCGCCCTAGCTATGGCTACACCTTC.

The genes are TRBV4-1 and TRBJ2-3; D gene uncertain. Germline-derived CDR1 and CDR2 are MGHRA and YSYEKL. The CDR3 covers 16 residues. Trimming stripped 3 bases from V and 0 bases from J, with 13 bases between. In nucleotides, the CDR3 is TGCGCCAGCAGCCACTTACCGTTCCCTAGCACAGATACGCAGTATTTT. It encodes CASSHLPFPSTDTQYF.

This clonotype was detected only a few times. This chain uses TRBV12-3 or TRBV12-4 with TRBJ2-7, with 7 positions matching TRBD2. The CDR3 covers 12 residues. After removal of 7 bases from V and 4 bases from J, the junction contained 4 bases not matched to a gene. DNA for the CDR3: TGTGCCAGCACGAAGCGGGGATACGAGCAGTACTTC. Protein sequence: CASTKRGYEQYF.

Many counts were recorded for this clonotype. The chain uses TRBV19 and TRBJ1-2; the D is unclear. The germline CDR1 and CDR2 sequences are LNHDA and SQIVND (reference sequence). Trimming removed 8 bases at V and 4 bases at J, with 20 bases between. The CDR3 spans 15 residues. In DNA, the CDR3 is TGTGCCAGTTCGAGTATCGGGGAAACTATCTATGGCTACACCTTC. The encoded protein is CASSSIGETIYGYTF.

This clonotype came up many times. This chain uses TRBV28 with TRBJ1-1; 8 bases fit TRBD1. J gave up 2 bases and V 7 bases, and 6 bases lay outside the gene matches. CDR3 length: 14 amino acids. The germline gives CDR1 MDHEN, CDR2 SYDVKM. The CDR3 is CASIGQGRNTEAFF. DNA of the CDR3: TGTGCCAGCATTGGACAGGGTCGAAACACTGAAGCTTTCTTT.

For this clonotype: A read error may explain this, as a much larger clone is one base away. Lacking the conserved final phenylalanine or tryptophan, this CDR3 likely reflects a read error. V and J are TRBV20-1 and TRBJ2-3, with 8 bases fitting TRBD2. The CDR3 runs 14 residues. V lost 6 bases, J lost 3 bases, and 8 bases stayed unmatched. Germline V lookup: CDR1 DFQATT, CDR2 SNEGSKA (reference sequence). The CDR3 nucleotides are TGCAGTGCATTTAGCGGGATGAGTACAGATACGCAGTATCTT. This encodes CSAFSGMSTDTQYL.

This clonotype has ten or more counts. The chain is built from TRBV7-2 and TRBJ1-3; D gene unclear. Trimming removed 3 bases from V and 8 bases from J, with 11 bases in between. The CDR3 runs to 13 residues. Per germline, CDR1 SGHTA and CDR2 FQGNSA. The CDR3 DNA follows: TGTGCCAGCAGCTTTTACCTAGTAGACACCATATATTTT. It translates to CASSFYLVDTIYF. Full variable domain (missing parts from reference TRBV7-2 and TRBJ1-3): GAGVSQSPSNKVTEKGKDVELRCDPISGHTALYWYRQSLGQGLEFLIYFQGNSAPDKSGLPSDRFSAERTGGSVSTLTIQRTQQEDSAVYLCASSFYLVDTIYFGEGSWLTVV.

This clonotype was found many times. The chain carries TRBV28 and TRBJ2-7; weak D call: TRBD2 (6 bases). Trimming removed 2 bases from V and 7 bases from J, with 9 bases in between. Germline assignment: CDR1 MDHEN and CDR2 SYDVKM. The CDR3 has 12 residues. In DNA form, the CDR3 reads TGTGCCAGCAGTTTACGACTAGGGGAGCAGTACTTC. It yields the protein CASSLRLGEQYF.

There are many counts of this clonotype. The DNA of the CDR3 is TGTGCCAGCTCACCACCCAGTTCCAATGAGCAGTTCTTC. Its translation: CASSPPSSNEQFF. V and J are TRBV18 and TRBJ2-1; D is ambiguous. Germline V gene data show CDR1 as KGHSH and CDR2 as LQKENI. CDR3 length: 13 amino acids. The ends were cut back, 0 bases at V and 6 bases at J, with 6 bases in the middle.

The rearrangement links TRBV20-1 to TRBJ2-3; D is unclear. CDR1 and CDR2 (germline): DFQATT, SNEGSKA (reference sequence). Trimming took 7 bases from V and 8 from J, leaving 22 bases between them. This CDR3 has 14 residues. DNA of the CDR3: TGCAGTGTCAAAAGGTCGGATCCGGTGCCTACGCAGTATTTT. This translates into CSVKRSDPVPTQYF.

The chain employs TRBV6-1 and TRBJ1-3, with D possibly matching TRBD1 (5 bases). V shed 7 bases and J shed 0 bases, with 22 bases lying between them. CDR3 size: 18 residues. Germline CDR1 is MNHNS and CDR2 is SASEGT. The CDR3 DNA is TGTGCCAGCATCGAATCCTTGGCAGGGCTACTCTCTGGAAACACCATATATTTT. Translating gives CASIESLAGLLSGNTIYF.

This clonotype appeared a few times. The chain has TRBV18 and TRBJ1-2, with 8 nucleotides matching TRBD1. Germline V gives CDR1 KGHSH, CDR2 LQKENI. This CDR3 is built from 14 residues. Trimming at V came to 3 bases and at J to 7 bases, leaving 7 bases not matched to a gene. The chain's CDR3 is CASSPTGDIGGYTF. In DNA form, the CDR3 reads TGTGCCAGCTCACCGACAGGGGATATCGGTGGCTACACCTTC.

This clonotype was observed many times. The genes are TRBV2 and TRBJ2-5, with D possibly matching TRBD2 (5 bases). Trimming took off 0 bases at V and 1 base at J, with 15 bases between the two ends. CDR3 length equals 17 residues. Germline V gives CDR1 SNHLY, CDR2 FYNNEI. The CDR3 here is CASSEAEGLAGQETQYF. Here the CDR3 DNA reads TGTGCCAGCAGTGAAGCGGAAGGCCTAGCAGGCCAAGAGACCCAGTACTTC.

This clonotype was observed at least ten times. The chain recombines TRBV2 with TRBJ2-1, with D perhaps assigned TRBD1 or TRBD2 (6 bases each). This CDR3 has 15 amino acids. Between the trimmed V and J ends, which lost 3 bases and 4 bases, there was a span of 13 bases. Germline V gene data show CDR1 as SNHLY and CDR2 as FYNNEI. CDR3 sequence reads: CASSDTGGRYNEQFF. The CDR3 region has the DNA TGTGCCAGCAGTGACACCGGGGGCCGGTACAATGAGCAGTTCTTC. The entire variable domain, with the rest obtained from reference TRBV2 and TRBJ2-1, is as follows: EPEVTQTPSHQVTQMGQEVILRCVPISNHLYFYWYRQILGQKVEFLVSFYNNEISEKSEIFDDQFSVERPDGSNFTLKIRSTKLEDSAMYFCASSDTGGRYNEQFFGPGTRLTVL.

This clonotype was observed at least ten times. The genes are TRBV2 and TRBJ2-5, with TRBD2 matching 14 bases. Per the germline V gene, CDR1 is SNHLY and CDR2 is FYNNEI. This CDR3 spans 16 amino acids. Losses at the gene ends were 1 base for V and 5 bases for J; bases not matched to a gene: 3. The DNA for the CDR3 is TGTGCCAGCAGTGAAGGGACTAGCGGGAGGTCGGAGACCCAGTACTTC. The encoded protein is CASSEGTSGRSETQYF. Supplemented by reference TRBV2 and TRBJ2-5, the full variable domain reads EPEVTQTPSHQVTQMGQEVILRCVPISNHLYFYWYRQILGQKVEFLVSFYNNEISEKSEIFDDQFSVERPDGSNFTLKIRSTKLEDSAMYFCASSEGTSGRSETQYFGPGTRLLVL.

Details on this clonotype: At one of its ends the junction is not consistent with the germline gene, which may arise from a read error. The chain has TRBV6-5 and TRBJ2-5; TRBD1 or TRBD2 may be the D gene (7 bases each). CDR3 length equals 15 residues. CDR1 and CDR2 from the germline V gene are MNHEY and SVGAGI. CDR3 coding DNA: TGTGCCAGCGGTTACTCAGGGGGGGACGGAGAGACCCAGTACTTC. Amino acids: CASGYSGGDGETQYF.

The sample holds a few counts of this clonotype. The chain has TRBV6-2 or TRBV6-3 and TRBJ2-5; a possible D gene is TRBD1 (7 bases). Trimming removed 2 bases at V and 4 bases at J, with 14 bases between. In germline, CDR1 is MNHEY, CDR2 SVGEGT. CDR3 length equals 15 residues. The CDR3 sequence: CASSYRQGGSETQYF. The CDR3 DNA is TGTGCCAGCAGTTACCGTCAGGGGGGCTCAGAGACCCAGTACTTC.

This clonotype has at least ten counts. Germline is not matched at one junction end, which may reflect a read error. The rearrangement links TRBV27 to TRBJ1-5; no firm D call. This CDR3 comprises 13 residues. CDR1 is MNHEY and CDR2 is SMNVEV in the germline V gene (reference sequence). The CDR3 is CASSWARNQPQHF. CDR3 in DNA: TGTGCCAGTAGTTGGGCCCGCAATCAGCCCCAGCATTTT.

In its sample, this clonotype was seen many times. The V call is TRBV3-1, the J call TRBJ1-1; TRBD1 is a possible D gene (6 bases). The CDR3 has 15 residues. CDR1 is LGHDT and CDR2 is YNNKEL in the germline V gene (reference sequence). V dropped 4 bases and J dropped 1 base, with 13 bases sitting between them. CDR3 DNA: TGTGCCAGCAGCCGACAGACAGGTCAGAACACTGAAGCTTTCTTT. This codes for CASSRQTGQNTEAFF.

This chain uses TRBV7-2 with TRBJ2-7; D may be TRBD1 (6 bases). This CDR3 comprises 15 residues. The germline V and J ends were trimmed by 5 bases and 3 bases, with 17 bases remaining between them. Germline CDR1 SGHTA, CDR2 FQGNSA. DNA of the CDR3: TGTGCCAGCAGCCATAGTAGGGGGATGGACTACGAGCAGTACTTC. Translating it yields CASSHSRGMDYEQYF.

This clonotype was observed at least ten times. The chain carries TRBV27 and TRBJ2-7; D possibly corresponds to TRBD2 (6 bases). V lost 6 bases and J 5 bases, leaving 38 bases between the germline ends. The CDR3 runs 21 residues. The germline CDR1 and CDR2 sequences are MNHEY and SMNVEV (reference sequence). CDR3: CASRKLEWSTSGLGVVHEQYF. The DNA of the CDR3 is TGTGCCAGCAGGAAGCTGGAGTGGTCCACGAGCGGGCTCGGAGTGGTCCACGAGCAGTACTTC.

This CDR3 is CSVEDWTESYEQYF. In DNA form, the CDR3 reads TGCAGCGTTGAAGATTGGACGGAGTCCTACGAGCAGTACTTC. The chain combines TRBV29-1 with TRBJ2-7; D call uncertain. The germline V gene encodes CDR1 SQVTM and CDR2 ANQGSEA. Trimming pared 0 bases from V and 1 base from J, leaving 10 bases between. This CDR3 contains 14 residues.

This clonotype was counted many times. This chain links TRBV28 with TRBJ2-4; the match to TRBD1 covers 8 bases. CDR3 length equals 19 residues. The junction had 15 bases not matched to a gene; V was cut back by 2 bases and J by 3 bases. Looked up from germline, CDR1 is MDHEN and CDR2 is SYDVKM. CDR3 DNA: TGTGCCAGCAGTTTAACCGAGACAGGGGACCCCTATAGCAAAAACATTCAGTACTTC. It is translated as CASSLTETGDPYSKNIQYF.

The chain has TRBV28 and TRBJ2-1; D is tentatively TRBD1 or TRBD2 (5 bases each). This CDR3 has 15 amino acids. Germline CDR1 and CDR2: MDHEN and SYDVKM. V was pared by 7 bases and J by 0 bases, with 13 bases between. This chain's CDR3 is CASNTGTSSYNEQFF. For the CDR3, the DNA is TGTGCCAGCAACACCGGGACCAGCTCCTACAATGAGCAGTTCTTC.

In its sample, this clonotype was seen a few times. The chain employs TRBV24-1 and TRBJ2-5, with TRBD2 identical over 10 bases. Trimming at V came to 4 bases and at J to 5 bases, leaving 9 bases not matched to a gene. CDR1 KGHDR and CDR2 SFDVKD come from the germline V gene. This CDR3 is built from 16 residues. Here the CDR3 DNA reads TGTGCCACCAGTGAGCCAGCGGGAGGGCCGGAGGAGACCCAGTACTTC. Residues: CATSEPAGGPEETQYF.

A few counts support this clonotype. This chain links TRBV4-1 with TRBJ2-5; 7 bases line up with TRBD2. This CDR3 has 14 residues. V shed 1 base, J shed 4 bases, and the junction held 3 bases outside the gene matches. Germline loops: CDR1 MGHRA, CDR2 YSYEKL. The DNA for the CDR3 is TGCGCCAGCAGCCAAGCGGGAGGTTTAGAGACCCAGTACTTC. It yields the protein CASSQAGGLETQYF.

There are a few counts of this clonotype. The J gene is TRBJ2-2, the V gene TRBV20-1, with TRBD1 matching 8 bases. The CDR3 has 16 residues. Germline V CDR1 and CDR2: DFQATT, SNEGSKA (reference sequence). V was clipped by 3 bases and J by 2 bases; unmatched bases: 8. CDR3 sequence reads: CSASDVDRANTGELFF. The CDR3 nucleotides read TGCAGTGCTAGTGACGTGGACAGGGCCAACACCGGGGAGCTGTTTTTT.

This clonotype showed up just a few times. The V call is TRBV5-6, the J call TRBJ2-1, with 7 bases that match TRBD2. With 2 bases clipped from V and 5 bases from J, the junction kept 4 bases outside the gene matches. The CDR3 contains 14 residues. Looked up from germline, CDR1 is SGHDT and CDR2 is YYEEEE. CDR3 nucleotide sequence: TGTGCCAGCAGCTTTCGGCTAGCGGACAATGAGCAGTTCTTC. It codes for CASSFRLADNEQFF.

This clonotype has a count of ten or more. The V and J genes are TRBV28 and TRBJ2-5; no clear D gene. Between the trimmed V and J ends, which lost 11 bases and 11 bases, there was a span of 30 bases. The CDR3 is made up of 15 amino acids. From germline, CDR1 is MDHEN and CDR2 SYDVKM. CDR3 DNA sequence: TGTGCCTCCAAACCCCCGTGGGCATTTCGGAACGGACAGTACTTC. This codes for CASKPPWAFRNGQYF.

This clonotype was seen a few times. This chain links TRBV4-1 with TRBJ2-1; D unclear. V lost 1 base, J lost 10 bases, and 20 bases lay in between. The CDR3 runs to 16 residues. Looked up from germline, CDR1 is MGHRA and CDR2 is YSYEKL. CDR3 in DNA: TGCGCCAGCAGCCAAGCCCCTCTTGGTCGACCTACGGAGCAGTTCTTC. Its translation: CASSQAPLGRPTEQFF.